The clone carrying this T cell receptor (beta chain) was seen just once. Its target is unknown. These data originate in a study of blood T cells in healthy people across ages. Per germline, CDR1 MNHNS and CDR2 SASEGT. Trimming took off 6 bases at V and 6 bases at J, with 26 bases between the two ends. This CDR3 is built from 17 residues. PCR was performed a second time for roughly 7 to 12 cycles using a sample-barcoded 5' primer and a J-beta primer mix. Every cDNA molecule carried a tag from a template-switch adaptor bearing 12 random nucleotides. TCRdb re-called the 5' RACE reads through MiXCR, storing one row per CDR3 protein. Among approximately 800,000 distinct CDR3 sequences listed, 60% to 80% were seen once. Drawing of peripheral blood yielded ten milliliters from each donor. Study-level results: Long-lived and aged donors differed, with more naive CD4+ cells and higher diversity in the long-lived. Researchers deemed the diversity estimates from one million T cells underestimates.

Sequences were obtained from blood. The gene calls are TRBV6-1 and TRBJ1-2; TRBD1 is a possible D gene (5 bases). The receptor was isolated from a man aged 25-45 years in good health. For the CDR3, the DNA is TGTGCCAGCAGCCCCGAGTGGACGCGAGTGGGGGGTGATGGCTACACCTTC. Translating gives CASSPEWTRVGGDGYTF.